The 31 T cell receptor beta chains below all came from one sample that was sequenced in a study of CD4 T cells in relation to SARS-CoV-2 and coronaviruses. The protocol was immunoSEQ multiplex PCR, while the TCRdb copy is restricted to in-frame clones and leaves out a portion. The table includes around 28,000 clones, roughly 82% detected once. Their antigens are not known. The sample consisted of memory CD4+ T cells from PBMCs, cultured in vitro. The receptor set was obtained from an adult with COVID-19.

There are a few counts of this clone. The rearrangement uses TRBV30 and TRBJ1-2; D is unresolved. The CDR3 contains 13 residues. Germline CDR1 and CDR2: GTSNPN and SVGIG (reference sequence). V lost 0 bases and J 4 bases, leaving 9 bases between the germline ends. CDR3 region: CAWSVRVGYGYTF. CDR3 sequence (DNA): TGTGCCTGGAGTGTAAGGGTGGGCTATGGCTACACCTTC.

This clone was found a few times. The chain carries TRBV4-1 and TRBJ1-5; D is perhaps TRBD1 (6 bases). Germline-derived CDR1 and CDR2 are MGHRA and YSYEKL. This CDR3 contains 12 residues. Trimming shortened V by 5 bases and J by 5 bases, and 7 bases separated the two germline ends. CDR3 amino acids: CASSRGDQPQHF. The CDR3 DNA reads TGCGCCAGCAGCAGGGGGGATCAGCCCCAGCATTTT.

The CDR3: CASSSYTSGAGDTQYF. The CDR3 nucleotides are TGTGCCAGCAGTTCCTACACTAGCGGAGCAGGGGATACGCAGTATTTT. This sequence joins TRBV6-5 and TRBJ2-3; 8 positions match TRBD2. The V gene's germline CDR1 is MNHEY and CDR2 SVGAGI. V trimming: 4 bases; J trimming: 6 bases; junction bases outside the gene matches: 12. The CDR3 sequence is 16 residues long.

In nucleotides, the CDR3 is TGTGCCAGCACTAAGGACGGGAATTCACCCCTCCACTTT. As protein: CASTKDGNSPLHF. This chain uses TRBV27 with TRBJ1-6; D uncertain. The germline gives CDR1 MNHEY, CDR2 SMNVEV (reference sequence). V was clipped by 7 bases and J by 7 bases, with 11 bases between them. CDR3 length equals 13 residues.

This clone was picked up a small number of times. V and J are TRBV4-2 and TRBJ2-7; 9 bases agree with TRBD1. Germline trimming cut 3 bases from V and 2 bases from J; bases unmatched to any gene: 11. Germline-derived CDR1 and CDR2 are LGHNA and YNFKEQ. This CDR3 region has 17 residues. CDR3 loop: CASSHFNRGRNTYEQYF. The DNA for the CDR3 is TGTGCCAGCAGCCATTTCAACAGGGGGCGGAATACCTACGAGCAGTACTTC.

The V call is TRBV19, the J call TRBJ1-3; no definite D call. Deletions cut 5 bases from V and 0 bases from J, with 8 bases between. Germline V gene lookup returns CDR1 LNHDA and CDR2 SQIVND (reference sequence). CDR3 length equals 14 residues. The CDR3 region is CASSRKSSGNTIYF. As DNA, the CDR3 is TGTGCCAGTAGTCGGAAGAGCTCTGGAAACACCATATATTTT.

This sequence joins TRBV25-1 and TRBJ2-1, with TRBD1 matching over 8 bases. The CDR3 is 18 residues long. The germline gives CDR1 MGHDK, CDR2 SYGVNS. With 5 bases clipped from V and 5 bases from J, the junction kept 17 bases outside the gene matches. This CDR3 reads CASSPVRSGRQGHNEQFF. The CDR3 bases are TGTGCCAGCAGTCCTGTCCGAAGCGGGCGACAGGGGCACAATGAGCAGTTCTTC.

This chain connects TRBV5-4 to TRBJ2-4, with D perhaps TRBD2 (6 bases). From germline, CDR1 is SGHNT and CDR2 YYREEE (reference sequence). The V end was cut by 6 bases, the J end by 8 bases, with 15 bases between. The length of the CDR3 is 13 residues. The CDR3 nucleotides are TGTGCCAGCACCTCAGGCGGGAAGGACATTCAGTACTTC. Its protein product is CASTSGGKDIQYF.

The V gene is TRBV28, the J gene TRBJ2-2, with TRBD2 as a possible D gene (5 bases). Trimming removed 6 bases from V and 8 bases from J, with 19 bases in between. The CDR3 runs to 15 residues. The germline V gene encodes CDR1 MDHEN and CDR2 SYDVKM. CDR3 bases: TGTGCCAGCAGCCTCCCGGAAGCGGAGTTTGGGGAGCTGTTTTTT. It codes for CASSLPEAEFGELFF. Looking up the rest from reference TRBV28 and TRBJ2-2 gives the full variable domain: DVKVTQSSRYLVKRTGEKVFLECVQDMDHENMFWYRQDPGLGLRLIYFSYDVKMKEKGDIPEGYSVSREKKERFSLILESASTNQTSMYLCASSLPEAEFGELFFGEGSRLTVL.

V gene TRBV10-3 combines with J gene TRBJ2-2; D is unresolved. The CDR3 runs to 15 residues. Germline values: CDR1 ENHRY, CDR2 SYGVKD. V was shortened by 3 bases and J by 2 bases, with 10 bases between the two germline ends. CDR3 protein: CAISDGIPNTGELFF. The CDR3 DNA is TGTGCCATCAGTGATGGTATCCCTAACACCGGGGAGCTGTTTTTT.

CDR3 residues: CASSLQLAGAHGELFF. The DNA of the CDR3 is TGTGCCAGCAGCTTACAACTAGCGGGAGCCCACGGGGAGCTGTTTTTT. V is TRBV5-6 and J is TRBJ2-2; 11 bases fit TRBD2. V was clipped by 2 bases and J by 7 bases; unmatched bases: 7. CDR3 length equals 16 residues. Germline CDR1 reads SGHDT; CDR2 reads YYEEEE.

This clone was picked up a small number of times. V usage is TRBV6-1 and J usage is TRBJ1-2; D is unclear. In germline, CDR1 is MNHNS, CDR2 SASEGT. CDR3 length equals 14 residues. The germline V and J ends were trimmed by 1 base and 3 bases, with 9 bases remaining between them. The CDR3 DNA sequence: TGTGCCAGCAGTGAAGTTCGGGTCGACTATGGCTACACCTTC. This codes for CASSEVRVDYGYTF.

CDR3 sequence (DNA): TGCGCCAGCAGCCAGTCGAAAGGGACAGATACGCAGTATTTT. Its translation is CASSQSKGTDTQYF. This sequence joins TRBV4-3 and TRBJ2-3; D gene unclear. The V and J ends lost 3 bases and 3 bases respectively, with 10 bases between them. The CDR3 is made up of 14 amino acids. Germline loops: CDR1 LGHNA, CDR2 YSLEER.

The chain couples TRBV19 to TRBJ1-5; unclear D gene. V lost 9 bases to trimming and J lost 3 bases, with 18 bases between them. Germline lookup yields CDR1 LNHDA and CDR2 SQIVND (reference sequence). The CDR3 is made up of 15 amino acids. The CDR3 DNA reads TGTGCCAGCACATCGTATTCGGCGAACAATCAGCCCCAGCATTTT. This translates into CASTSYSANNQPQHF.

The V gene is TRBV7-2, the J gene TRBJ2-1, with a weak D call TRBD1 (5 bases). V dropped 6 bases and J dropped 5 bases, with 5 bases sitting between them. The CDR3 length is 11 residues. The germline V gene encodes CDR1 SGHTA and CDR2 FQGNSA. In nucleotides, the CDR3 is TGTGCCAGCAGGGACAACAATGAGCAGTTCTTC. This codes for CASRDNNEQFF. Full variable domain (remainder filled in from reference TRBV7-2 and TRBJ2-1): GAGVSQSPSNKVTEKGKDVELRCDPISGHTALYWYRQSLGQGLEFLIYFQGNSAPDKSGLPSDRFSAERTGGSVSTLTIQRTQQEDSAVYLCASRDNNEQFFGPGTRLTVL.

The V and J genes are TRBV18 and TRBJ2-5, with D perhaps being TRBD1 or TRBD2 (6 bases each). Germline V gene lookup returns CDR1 KGHSH and CDR2 LQKENI. The CDR3 sequence is 13 residues long. V lost 2 bases and J lost 5, with 9 bases in between. CDR3 sequence reads: CASSPEGGETQYF. The CDR3, as DNA: TGTGCCAGCTCACCAGAGGGGGGTGAGACCCAGTACTTC.

In its sample, this clone was seen a few times. This chain links TRBV27 with TRBJ2-2; TRBD2 aligns across 10 bases. The V segment lost 3 bases and the J segment 3 bases; nucleotides outside the gene matches: 10. Germline V gives CDR1 MNHEY, CDR2 SMNVEV (reference sequence). The CDR3 is 18 residues long. DNA of the CDR3: TGTGCCAGCAGTTTTAGGCAGCGGGAGGGCCTAGACACCGGGGAGCTGTTTTTT. It codes for CASSFRQREGLDTGELFF.

The sample holds one count of this clone. The chain is built from TRBV29-1 and TRBJ1-2; D not resolved. Trimming left V 7 bases short and J 0 bases short, with 15 bases between. CDR3 size: 14 residues. The germline V gene encodes CDR1 SQVTM and CDR2 ANQGSEA. Here the CDR3 reads CSAADDTANYGYTF. The DNA of the CDR3 is TGCAGCGCTGCTGATGATACAGCTAACTATGGCTACACCTTC.

The rearrangement links TRBV6-5 to TRBJ1-4; D is ambiguous. The CDR3 is 13 amino acids. Germline lookup yields CDR1 MNHEY and CDR2 SVGAGI. The germline V and J ends were trimmed by 8 bases and 7 bases, with 14 bases remaining between them. The CDR3 DNA reads as TGTGCCAGCTCCCGGGTTTGGGGTGAAAAACTGTTTTTT. This sequence encodes CASSRVWGEKLFF.

This chain's CDR3 is CATSRSAGDEQYF. The CDR3 region has the DNA TGTGCCACCAGCAGATCCGCCGGGGACGAGCAGTACTTC. This chain connects TRBV15 to TRBJ2-7, with D perhaps TRBD2 (5 bases). Germline lookup yields CDR1 LNHNV and CDR2 YYDKDF (reference sequence). Trimming removed 2 bases from V and 5 bases from J, with 10 bases in between. The CDR3 has 13 amino acids.

The chain joins TRBV5-4 to TRBJ1-3; 7 nucleotides line up with TRBD1. With 0 bases clipped from V and 3 bases from J, the junction kept 3 bases outside the gene matches. Germline loops: CDR1 SGHNT, CDR2 YYREEE (reference sequence). This CDR3 is built from 15 residues. CDR3 nucleotide sequence: TGTGCCAGCAGCTTGGAGGCAGGGGGTGGAAACACCATATATTTT. As protein: CASSLEAGGGNTIYF.

The chain joins TRBV11-2 to TRBJ2-1; TRBD2 agrees at 12 bases. The CDR3 has 15 residues. Germline-derived CDR1 and CDR2 are SGHAT and FQNNGV. After removal of 6 bases from V and 6 bases from J, the junction contained 6 bases not matched to a gene. CDR3 sequence reads: CASRWTSGMTNEQFF. The CDR3 nucleotides are TGTGCCAGCAGATGGACTAGCGGGATGACCAATGAGCAGTTCTTC.

The chain has TRBV6-6 and TRBJ2-3; D is unresolved. Per the germline V gene, CDR1 is MNHNY and CDR2 is SVGAGI (reference sequence). This CDR3 region has 18 residues. The ends were cut back, 5 bases at V and 1 base at J, with 22 bases in the middle. The CDR3 DNA reads TGTGCCAGCAGTCCGTGGGAATTGACGAGGCAGGGCACAGATACGCAGTATTTT. Protein product: CASSPWELTRQGTDTQYF.

This chain connects TRBV6-5 to TRBJ2-1; TRBD1 is a possible D gene (6 bases). V shed 8 bases and J shed 7 bases, with 9 bases lying between them. CDR3 size: 11 residues. The germline V gene has CDR1 MNHEY and CDR2 SVGAGI. In DNA, the CDR3 is TGTGCCAGCCAGGGGTGGAATGAGCAGTTCTTC. Protein: CASQGWNEQFF.

This clone was counted a few times. The rearrangement joins TRBV9 to TRBJ1-6, with 12 bases aligning to TRBD1. Per the germline V gene, CDR1 is SGDLS and CDR2 is YYNGEE. The length of the CDR3 is 17 residues. Germline trimming cut 4 bases from V and 5 bases from J; bases unmatched to any gene: 7. CDR3 region: CASSPGQGAFDNSPLHF. CDR3 nucleotide sequence: TGTGCCAGCAGCCCGGGACAGGGGGCTTTCGATAATTCACCCCTCCACTTT.

The genes are TRBV30 and TRBJ1-3, with unresolved D. Germline lookup yields CDR1 GTSNPN and CDR2 SVGIG (reference sequence). The V gene lost 0 bases and the J gene lost 3 bases, with 0 bases spanning the gap. The CDR3 extends over 11 amino acids. The CDR3 nucleotides read TGTGCCTGGAGTGTTGGAAACACCATATATTTT. Its translation is CAWSVGNTIYF.

The chain joins TRBV24-1 to TRBJ2-1; 9 bases match TRBD1. Germline V gives CDR1 KGHDR, CDR2 SFDVKD. This CDR3 comprises 15 residues. Unmatched junction bases numbered 5, after V lost 4 bases and J lost 5 bases. The CDR3 nucleotides read TGTGCCACCAGTGAGGGACAGGGATTTAACAATGAGCAGTTCTTC. It is translated as CATSEGQGFNNEQFF.

V and J are TRBV7-2 and TRBJ2-3; 9 nucleotides agree with TRBD2. The CDR3 consists of 15 residues. Germline V lookup: CDR1 SGHTA, CDR2 FQGNSA. V lost 11 bases and J lost 7; bases outside the gene matches: 16. Here the CDR3 DNA reads TGTGCCCCGGGCGGGAGGGCCTTGATCCTACATACGCAGTATTTT. This sequence encodes CAPGGRALILHTQYF.

The gene calls are TRBV4-1 and TRBJ1-2; TRBD1 is a possible D gene (5 bases). CDR1 and CDR2 (germline): MGHRA, YSYEKL. The CDR3 covers 16 residues. Trimming stripped 1 base from V and 3 bases from J, with 15 bases between. The CDR3 sequence is CASSQGRGAVDYGYTF. The CDR3 bases are TGCGCCAGCAGCCAAGGTAGAGGGGCGGTTGACTATGGCTACACCTTC.

This chain links TRBV4-2 with TRBJ1-2; D uncertain. The germline V and J ends were trimmed by 1 base and 2 bases, with 8 bases remaining between them. Germline CDR1 reads LGHNA; CDR2 reads YNFKEQ. The CDR3 has 14 residues. For the CDR3, the DNA is TGTGCCAGCAGCCAAGGCACAGAGAACTATGGCTACACCTTC. Its translation: CASSQGTENYGYTF.

This chain connects TRBV4-1 to TRBJ1-2, with no clear D. CDR1 MGHRA and CDR2 YSYEKL come from the germline V gene. Trimming stripped 6 bases from V and 6 bases from J, with 14 bases between. This CDR3 region has 13 residues. CDR3 sequence (DNA): TGCGCCAGCAGTCCGAGGCCCACGGATGGCTACACCTTC. It is translated as CASSPRPTDGYTF.